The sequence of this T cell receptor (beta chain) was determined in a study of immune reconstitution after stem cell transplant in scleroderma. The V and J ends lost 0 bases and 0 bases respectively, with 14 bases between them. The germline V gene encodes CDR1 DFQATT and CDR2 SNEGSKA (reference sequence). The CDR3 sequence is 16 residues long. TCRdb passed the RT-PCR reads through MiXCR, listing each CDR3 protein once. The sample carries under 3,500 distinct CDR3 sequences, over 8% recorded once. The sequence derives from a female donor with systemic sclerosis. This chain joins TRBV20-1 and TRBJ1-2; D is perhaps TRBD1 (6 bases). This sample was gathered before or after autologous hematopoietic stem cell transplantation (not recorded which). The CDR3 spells CSARDHTGRTNYGYTF. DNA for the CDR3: TGCAGTGCTAGAGATCATACAGGGAGAACTAACTATGGCTACACCTTC.